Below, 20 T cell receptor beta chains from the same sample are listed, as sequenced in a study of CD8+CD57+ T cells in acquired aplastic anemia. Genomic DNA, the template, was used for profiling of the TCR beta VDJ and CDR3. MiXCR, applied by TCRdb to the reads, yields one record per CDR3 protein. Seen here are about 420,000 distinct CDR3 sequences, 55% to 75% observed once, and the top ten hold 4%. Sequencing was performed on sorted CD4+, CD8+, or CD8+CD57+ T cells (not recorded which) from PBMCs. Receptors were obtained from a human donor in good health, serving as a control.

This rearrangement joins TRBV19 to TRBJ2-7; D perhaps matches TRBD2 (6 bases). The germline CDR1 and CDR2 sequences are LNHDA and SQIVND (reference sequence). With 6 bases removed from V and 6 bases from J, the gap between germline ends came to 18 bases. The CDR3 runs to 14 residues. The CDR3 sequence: CASSLDTRRVEQYF. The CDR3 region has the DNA TGTGCCAGTAGCTTAGACACGAGGAGGGTCGAGCAGTACTTC. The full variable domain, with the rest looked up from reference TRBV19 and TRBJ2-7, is DGGITQSPKYLFRKEGQNVTLSCEQNLNHDAMYWYRQDPGQGLRLIYYSQIVNDFQKGDIAEGYSVSREKKESFPLTVTSAQKNPTAFYLCASSLDTRRVEQYFGPGTRLTVT.

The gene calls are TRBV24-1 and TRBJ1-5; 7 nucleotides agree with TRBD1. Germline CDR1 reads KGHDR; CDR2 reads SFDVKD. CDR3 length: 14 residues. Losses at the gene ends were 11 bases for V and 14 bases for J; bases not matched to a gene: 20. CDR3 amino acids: CASSISGGSRPKHF. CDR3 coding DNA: TGTGCCAGTAGTATCTCAGGGGGGAGTCGGCCAAAGCATTTT.

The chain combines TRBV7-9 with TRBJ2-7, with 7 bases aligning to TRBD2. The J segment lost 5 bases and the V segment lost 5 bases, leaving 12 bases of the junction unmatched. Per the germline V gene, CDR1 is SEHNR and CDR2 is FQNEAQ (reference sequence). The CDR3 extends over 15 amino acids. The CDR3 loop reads CASSRPGGRYDEQYF. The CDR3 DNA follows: TGTGCCAGCAGCCGGCCGGGCGGGAGATATGACGAGCAGTACTTC. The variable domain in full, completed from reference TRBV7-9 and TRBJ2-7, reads DTGVSQNPRHKITKRGQNVTFRCDPISEHNRLYWYRQTLGQGPEFLTYFQNEAQLEKSRLLSDRFSAERPKGSFSTLEIQRTEQGDSAMYLCASSRPGGRYDEQYFGPGTRLTVT.

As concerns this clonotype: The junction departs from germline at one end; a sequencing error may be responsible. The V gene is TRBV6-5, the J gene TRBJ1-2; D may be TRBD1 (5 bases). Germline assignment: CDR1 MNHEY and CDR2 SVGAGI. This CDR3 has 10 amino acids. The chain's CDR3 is CASSRDGAAF. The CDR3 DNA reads TGTGCCAGCAGCAGGGACGGTGCTGCCTTC.

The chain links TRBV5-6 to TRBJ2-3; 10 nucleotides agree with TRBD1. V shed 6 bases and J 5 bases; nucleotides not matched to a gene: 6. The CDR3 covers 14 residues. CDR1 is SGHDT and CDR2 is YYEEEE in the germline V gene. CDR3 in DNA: TGTGCCAGCAACTGGGGGGACAGGGGAGATACGCAGTATTTT. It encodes CASNWGDRGDTQYF. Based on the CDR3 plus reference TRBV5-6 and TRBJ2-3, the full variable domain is DAGVTQSPTHLIKTRGQQVTLRCSPKSGHDTVSWYQQALGQGPQFIFQYYEEEERQRGNFPDRFSGHQFPNYSSELNVNALLLGDSALYLCASNWGDRGDTQYFGPGTRLTVL.

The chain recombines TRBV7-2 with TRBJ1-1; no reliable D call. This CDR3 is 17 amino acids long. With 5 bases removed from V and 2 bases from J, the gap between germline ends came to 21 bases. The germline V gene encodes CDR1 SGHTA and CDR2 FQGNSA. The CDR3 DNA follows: TGTGCCAGCAGCATAGGTGGCGGAAATATCATCAACACTGAAGCTTTCTTT. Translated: CASSIGGGNIINTEAFF. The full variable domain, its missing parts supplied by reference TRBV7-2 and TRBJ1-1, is GAGVSQSPSNKVTEKGKDVELRCDPISGHTALYWYRQSLGQGLEFLIYFQGNSAPDKSGLPSDRFSAERTGGSVSTLTIQRTQQEDSAVYLCASSIGGGNIINTEAFFGQGTRLTVV.

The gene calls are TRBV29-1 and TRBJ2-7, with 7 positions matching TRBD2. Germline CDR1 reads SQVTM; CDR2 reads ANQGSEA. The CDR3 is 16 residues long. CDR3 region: CSARDPGGSTPNEQYF. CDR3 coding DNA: TGCAGTGCTAGGGACCCCGGCGGGAGTACCCCCAACGAGCAGTACTTC.

In DNA form, the CDR3 reads TGTGCCACCAGTGATGGAGCGGGAGGTGAGACCCAGTACTTC. Protein: CATSDGAGGETQYF. The chain has TRBV24-1 and TRBJ2-5; 9 bases map to TRBD2. Germline-derived CDR1 and CDR2 are KGHDR and SFDVKD. The CDR3 loop spans 14 amino acids. The V segment lost 3 bases and the J segment 5 bases; nucleotides outside the gene matches: 3.

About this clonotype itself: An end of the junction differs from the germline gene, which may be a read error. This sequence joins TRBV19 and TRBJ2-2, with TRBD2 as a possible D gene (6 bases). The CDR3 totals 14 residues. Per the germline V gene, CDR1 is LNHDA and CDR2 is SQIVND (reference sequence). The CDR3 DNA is TGTGCCAGTAGCAGACAGACGAACACCGGGGGGCTGTTTTTT. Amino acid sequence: CASSRQTNTGGLFF.

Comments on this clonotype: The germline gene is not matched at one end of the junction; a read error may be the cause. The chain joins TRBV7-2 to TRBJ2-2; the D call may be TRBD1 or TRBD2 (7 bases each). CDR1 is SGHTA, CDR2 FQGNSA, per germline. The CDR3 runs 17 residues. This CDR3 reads CASSQRSGGAGPGEPFF. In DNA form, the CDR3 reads TGTGCCAGCAGCCAGCGCTCAGGGGGGGCCGGGCCCGGGGAGCCGTTTTTT.

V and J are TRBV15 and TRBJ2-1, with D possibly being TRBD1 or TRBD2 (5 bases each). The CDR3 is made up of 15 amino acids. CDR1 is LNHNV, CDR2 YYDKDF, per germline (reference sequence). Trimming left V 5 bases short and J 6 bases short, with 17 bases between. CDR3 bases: TGTGCCACCAGCGGGGCTAAGGGAGATCGCAATGAGCAGTTCTTC. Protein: CATSGAKGDRNEQFF.

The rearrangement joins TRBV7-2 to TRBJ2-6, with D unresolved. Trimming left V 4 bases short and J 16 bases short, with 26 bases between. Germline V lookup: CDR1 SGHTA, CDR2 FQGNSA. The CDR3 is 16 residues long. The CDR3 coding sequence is TGTGCCAGCAGCTCCCATAGTTCACCCCTCCACATTGGGCTGACTTTC. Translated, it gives CASSSHSSPLHIGLTF.

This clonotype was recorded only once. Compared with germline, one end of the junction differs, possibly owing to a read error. The CDR3 region is CASSGPARNNYGYTF. CDR3 nucleotide sequence: TGTGCCAGCAGTGGGCCCGCCAGGAACAACTATGGCTACACCTTC. V is TRBV10-3 and J is TRBJ1-2; D is unresolved. Germline loops: CDR1 ENHRY, CDR2 SYGVKD. The CDR3 spans 15 residues.

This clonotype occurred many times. Here the CDR3 reads CASSLAALAGDTQYF. As DNA, the CDR3 is TGCGCCAGCAGCTTGGCCGCACTAGCGGGGGATACGCAGTATTTT. The rearrangement uses TRBV5-1 and TRBJ2-3; 10 bases map to TRBD2. The germline gives CDR1 SGHRS, CDR2 YFSETQ. The J segment lost 6 bases and the V segment lost 0 bases, leaving 4 bases of the junction unmatched. The CDR3 length is 15 residues.

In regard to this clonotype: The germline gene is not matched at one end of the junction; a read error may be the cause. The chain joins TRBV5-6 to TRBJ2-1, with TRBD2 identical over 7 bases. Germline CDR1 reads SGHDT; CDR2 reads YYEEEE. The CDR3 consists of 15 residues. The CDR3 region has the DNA TGTGTCAGCAGCTTCGTGGGGGGGGGTTACAATGAGCAGTTCTTC. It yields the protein CVSSFVGGGYNEQFF.

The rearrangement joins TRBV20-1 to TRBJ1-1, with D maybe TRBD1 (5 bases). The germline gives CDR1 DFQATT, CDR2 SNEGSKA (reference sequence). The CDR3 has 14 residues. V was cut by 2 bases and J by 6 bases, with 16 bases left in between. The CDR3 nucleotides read TGCAGTGCTAGACGGGGGGTCGACACTGCTGAAGCTTTCTTT. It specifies CSARRGVDTAEAFF.

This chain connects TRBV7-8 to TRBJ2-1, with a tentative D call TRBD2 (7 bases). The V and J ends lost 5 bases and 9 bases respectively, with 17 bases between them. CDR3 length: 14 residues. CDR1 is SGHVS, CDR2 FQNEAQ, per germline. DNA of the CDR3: TGTGCCAGCAGCGCCGGGGGGCAGTGGTGTGAGCAGTTCTTC. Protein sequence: CASSAGGQWCEQFF.

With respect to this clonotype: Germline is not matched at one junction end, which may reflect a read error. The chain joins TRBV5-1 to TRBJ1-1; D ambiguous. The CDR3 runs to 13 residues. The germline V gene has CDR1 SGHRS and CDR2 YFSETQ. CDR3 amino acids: CASSPNRYDEAFF. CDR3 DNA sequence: TGTGCCAGCAGCCCCAATCGATACGATGAAGCTTTCTTT.

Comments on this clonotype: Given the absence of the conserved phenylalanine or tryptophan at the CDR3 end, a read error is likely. The CDR3 DNA sequence: TGTGCCAGCAGTGGCCGACAATTGTCTGGCTACACCATC. It codes for CASSGRQLSGYTI. The rearrangement joins TRBV2 to TRBJ1-2; D not resolved. The germline V and J ends were trimmed by 4 bases and 7 bases, with 13 bases remaining between them. The CDR3 contains 13 residues. CDR1 is SNHLY and CDR2 is FYNNEI in the germline V gene.

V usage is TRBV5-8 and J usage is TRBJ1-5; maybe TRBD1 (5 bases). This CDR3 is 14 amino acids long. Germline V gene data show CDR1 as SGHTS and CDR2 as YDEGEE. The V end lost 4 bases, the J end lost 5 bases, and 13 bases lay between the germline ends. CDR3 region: CASSTGGNDQPQHF. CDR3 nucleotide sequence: TGTGCCAGCAGCACCGGGGGGAACGATCAGCCCCAGCATTTT.